The T cell receptor (beta chain) described here comes from a study of T-cell reconstitution after alpha-beta-depleted transplantation in children. Construction of the TCRbeta library involved unique molecular identifiers. TCRdb reprocessed the PCR reads via MiXCR and lists one record per CDR3 protein. The table has a few hundred thousand distinct CDR3 sequences, approximately 10% seen once. This clonotype was counted only a few times. The specimen was PBMCs from the stem cell graft donor, collected from the stem cell graft. This TCR derives from a human donor who donated a stem cell graft to a child with acute lymphoblastic leukemia.

The CDR3 coding sequence is TGTGCCAGCAGCCGCAGAATTACCTACGAGCAGTACTTC. It specifies CASSRRITYEQYF. The chain recombines TRBV7-2 with TRBJ2-7; the D is unclear. Trimming stripped 5 bases from V and 2 bases from J, with 10 bases between. The CDR3 has 13 amino acids. The germline V gene has CDR1 SGHTA and CDR2 FQGNSA.